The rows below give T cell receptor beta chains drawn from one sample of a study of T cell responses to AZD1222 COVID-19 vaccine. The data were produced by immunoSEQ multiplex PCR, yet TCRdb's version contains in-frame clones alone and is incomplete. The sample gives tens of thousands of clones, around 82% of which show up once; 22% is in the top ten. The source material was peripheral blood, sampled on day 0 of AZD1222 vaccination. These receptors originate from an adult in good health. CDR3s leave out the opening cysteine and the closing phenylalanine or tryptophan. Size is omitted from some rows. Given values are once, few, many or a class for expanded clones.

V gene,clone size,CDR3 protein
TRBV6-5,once,ASSYSAGEMYNEQF
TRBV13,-,ASSIKHGTRRISSYNEQF
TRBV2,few,ASSERVLSTEAF
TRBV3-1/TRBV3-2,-,ASSQVGGIFGELF
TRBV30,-,AWSVLKSNQPQH
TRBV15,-,ATSRGVSNQPQH
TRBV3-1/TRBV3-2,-,ASAAGGHNSPLH
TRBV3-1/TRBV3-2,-,ASSRRGASDTQY
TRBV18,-,ASSPQGAPAYNEQF
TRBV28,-,ASSIAGGLNEQF
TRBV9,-,ASSVGSGSSEQF
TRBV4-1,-,ASSQVSGNSPLH
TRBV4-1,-,ASSQGDSSEGDTQY
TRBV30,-,AFGRPRLNTEAF
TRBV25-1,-,ASTGGYGGYT
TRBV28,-,ASRSKSHRREKLF
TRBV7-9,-,ASSLSFNTGELF
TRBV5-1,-,ASSLDLPGTEAF
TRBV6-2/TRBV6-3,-,ASSSVQLAGGAYNEQF
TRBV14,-,ASRYSGLPSYEQY
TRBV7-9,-,ASSSEGRGGEKLF
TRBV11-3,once,ASSPRVGSYNEQF
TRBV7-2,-,ASSLSSGQPQH
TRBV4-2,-,ASSQQWTPASSTDTQY
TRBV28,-,ASITMGGGAF
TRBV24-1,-,ATSVPDSALATAPYEQY
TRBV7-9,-,ASSSGTGESTDTQY
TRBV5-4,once,ASSLDRGMNTEAF
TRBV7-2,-,ASSDTGGPYGEQY
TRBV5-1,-,ASSRTGGEQY
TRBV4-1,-,ASSPDRVQTQY
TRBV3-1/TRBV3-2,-,ASSQDYRGTGNTIY
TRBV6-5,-,ASGGVSNQPQH
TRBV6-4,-,ATRLTGGNTEAF
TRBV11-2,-,ASSPGTSGRTQETQY
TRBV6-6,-,ASSPLVVAGGHHYNEQF
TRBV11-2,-,ASSLGQGSDTIY
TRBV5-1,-,ASSHPTNEKLF
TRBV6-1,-,ASSEDTAGELF
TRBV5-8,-,ASSLGPAREQY
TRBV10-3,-,AIRGPNTEAF
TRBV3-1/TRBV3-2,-,ASSQGFGRTRDTQY
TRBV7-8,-,ASSSYRGGTEAF